This T cell receptor beta chain was obtained from a study of graft-versus-host responses after intestinal transplantation. On the study more broadly: The whole recipient group had anti-thymocyte globulin induction followed by tacrolimus and steroids for roughly three years.

Trimming took 1 base from V and 0 from J, leaving 8 bases between them. The germline V gene encodes CDR1 MDHEN and CDR2 SYDVKM. CDR3 length equals 15 residues. The authors sorted proliferating CFSE-low CD3+CD4+ and CD3+CD8+ responders after the reaction. Here immunoSEQ multiplex PCR was the method, and the copy in TCRdb shows in-frame clones only, minus some. This sample has some 4,600 clones, with about a quarter found just once. The genes are TRBV28 and TRBJ2-3, with D possibly being TRBD1 (5 bases). The clonotype was recovered from a human patient who received an intestinal transplant. This material consisted of alloreactive CD4+ T cells from a mixed lymphocyte reaction culture, taken before intestinal transplant. Documented subset: CFSE-low proliferating T cells sorted from approximately 6-day pre-transplant mixed lymphocyte reaction (GvH or HvG direction). This CDR3 is CASSLSGFSTDTQYF. CDR3 nucleotide sequence: TGTGCCAGCAGTTTATCAGGGTTCAGCACAGATACGCAGTATTTT.